A selection of T cell receptor beta chains follows, all from one sample in a study of blood T cell repertoires in COVID-19. TCRdb keeps only in-frame clones here, not all; method: immunoSEQ multiplex PCR. This table has 200,000 to 250,000 clones, about 80% appearing once. Source material: PBMCs or T cells enriched from blood (not recorded which). The origin of the receptors is a man aged 60 to 69 who had recovered from COVID-19. The CDR3 runs from the conserved cysteine through the conserved F or W. The D gene is left open where the match is weak. The listing skips clone size in some rows; elsewhere it reads once, few, many or a size class.

V	size	J	D	CDR3	DNA
TRBV9	NA	TRBJ1-1	NA	CASSVVVGSTEAFF	TGTGCCAGCAGCGTAGTTGTGGGGAGTACTGAAGCTTTCTTT
TRBV6-7	few	TRBJ1-1	NA	CASSYSWANEAFF	TGTGCCAGCAGTTACTCGTGGGCCAATGAAGCTTTCTTT
TRBV5-1	NA	TRBJ2-5	TRBD1	CASSPGTGKETQYF	TGCGCCAGCAGCCCGGGGACAGGGAAAGAGACCCAGTACTTC
TRBV19	NA	TRBJ1-1	TRBD1	CASSTQGGTEAFF	TGTGCCAGTAGTACTCAGGGGGGCACTGAAGCTTTCTTT
TRBV12-3/TRBV12-4	NA	TRBJ2-3	NA	CASSLRETDTQYF	TGTGCCAGCAGTTTAAGGGAGACAGATACGCAGTATTTT
TRBV25-1	NA	TRBJ2-1	TRBD2	CASRGDRYNEQFF	TGTGCCAGTCGGGGGGACCGGTACAATGAGCAGTTCTTC
TRBV7-2	NA	TRBJ1-2	TRBD1	CASGRTGPGINYGYTF	TGTGCCAGCGGAAGGACAGGCCCCGGGATTAACTATGGCTACACCTTC
TRBV7-8	NA	TRBJ2-7	NA	CASSLAGGTGAYEQYF	TGTGCCAGCAGCTTAGCGGGAGGGACAGGCGCCTACGAGCAGTACTTC
TRBV5-6	NA	TRBJ2-7	NA	CASSPGRNEQYF	TGTGCCAGCAGCCCCGGGAGAAACGAGCAGTACTTC
TRBV11-3	NA	TRBJ2-3	NA	CASSLDGYRAEDTQYF	TGTGCCAGCAGCTTAGATGGATACAGGGCGGAGGATACGCAGTATTTT
TRBV19	once	TRBJ2-5	NA	CASRRATQETQYF	TGTGCCAGTAGGAGGGCAACCCAAGAGACCCAGTACTTC
TRBV6-5	NA	TRBJ1-6	TRBD1	CASSTGTAYNSPLHF	TGTGCCAGCAGCACCGGGACAGCCTATAATTCACCCCTCCACTTT
TRBV2	NA	TRBJ1-3	TRBD1	CASLKQGPSGNTIYF	TGTGCCAGCTTAAAACAGGGGCCCTCTGGAAACACCATATATTTT
TRBV7-2	NA	TRBJ2-1	TRBD2	CASSLGSSGGNEQFF	TGTGCCAGCAGCTTAGGTTCTAGCGGGGGTAATGAGCAGTTCTTC
TRBV11-3	NA	TRBJ1-3	TRBD1	CASSYRDRPGNTIYF	TGTGCCAGCAGCTACCGGGACAGGCCTGGAAACACCATATATTTT
TRBV5-4	NA	TRBJ1-6	TRBD1	CASSRPGTDNSPLHF	TGTGCCAGCAGTCGACCTGGGACAGATAATTCACCCCTCCACTTT
TRBV4-2	NA	TRBJ1-2	NA	CASSQTDIASNYGYTF	TGTGCCAGCAGCCAGACGGACATCGCAAGTAACTATGGCTACACCTTC
TRBV6-5	NA	TRBJ2-7	TRBD1	CASSTTGGSHEQYF	TGTGCCAGCAGCACTACAGGGGGCTCCCACGAGCAGTACTTC
TRBV5-5	NA	TRBJ2-7	NA	CASSGEQGAYEQYF	TGTGCCAGCAGCGGGGAACAGGGAGCCTACGAGCAGTACTTC
TRBV7-2	NA	TRBJ2-2	NA	CASSYQVSTGELFF	TGTGCCAGCAGTTACCAAGTTAGCACCGGGGAGCTGTTTTTT
TRBV3-1/TRBV3-2	once	TRBJ2-2	NA	CASSRRDSRNTGELFF	TGTGCCAGCAGCCGGCGGGACTCCCGGAACACCGGGGAGCTGTTTTTT
TRBV19	NA	TRBJ1-6	NA	CASSILGLSSPLHF	TGTGCCAGTAGTATACTGGGACTATCTTCACCCCTCCACTTT
TRBV10-3	NA	TRBJ1-1	NA	CAISAGVMNTEAFF	TGTGCCATCAGTGCGGGGGTCATGAACACTGAAGCTTTCTTT
TRBV7-3	few	TRBJ1-5	TRBD1	CASSLQGQHNQPQHF	TGTGCCAGCAGCTTACAGGGACAGCACAATCAGCCCCAGCATTTT
TRBV7-3	NA	TRBJ2-3	NA	CASSLQGVGPDTQYF	TGTGCCAGCAGCTTACAAGGGGTGGGCCCAGATACGCAGTATTTT
TRBV14	few	TRBJ1-2	TRBD1	CASSQLTGTGGYTF	TGTGCCAGCAGCCAGCTGACCGGGACAGGGGGCTACACCTTC
TRBV19	NA	TRBJ1-5	NA	CASSIGGNNQPQHF	TGTGCCAGTAGTATCGGAGGCAATAATCAGCCCCAGCATTTT
TRBV19	NA	TRBJ1-6	NA	CASSIGRDSPLHF	TGTGCCAGTAGTATAGGGAGGGATTCACCCCTCCACTTT
TRBV2	NA	TRBJ1-3	NA	CASRGGTSGNTIYF	TGTGCCAGCAGGGGGGGGACCTCTGGAAACACCATATATTTT
TRBV27	NA	TRBJ2-7	TRBD1	CASSFSSLDRAYEQYF	TGTGCCAGCAGTTTCAGTTCCCTGGACAGGGCCTACGAGCAGTACTTC
TRBV2	NA	TRBJ1-1	NA	CASSSGTWNTEAFF	TGTGCCAGCAGTTCAGGTACTTGGAACACTGAAGCTTTCTTT
TRBV19	NA	TRBJ2-3	NA	CASSMAHSTDTQYF	TGTGCCAGTAGTATGGCACATAGCACAGATACGCAGTATTTT
TRBV19	NA	TRBJ2-3	NA	CASSFQGRDTQYF	TGTGCCAGTAGTTTTCAGGGCCGGGATACGCAGTATTTT
TRBV9	NA	TRBJ1-6	NA	CASSVAEAMSPLHF	TGTGCCAGCAGCGTAGCTGAAGCGATGTCACCCCTCCACTTT
TRBV19	NA	TRBJ2-3	NA	CAGQGIDTQYF	TGTGCTGGGCAGGGGATAGATACGCAGTATTTT
TRBV3-1/TRBV3-2	NA	TRBJ1-5	TRBD1	CASSQDSPRQGARNQPQHF	TGTGCCAGCAGCCAAGATTCCCCCCGACAGGGGGCAAGAAATCAGCCCCAGCATTTT
TRBV19	few	TRBJ1-5	TRBD1	CASSQQGVGQPQHF	TGTGCCAGTAGTCAACAGGGGGTTGGTCAGCCCCAGCATTTT
TRBV4-3	NA	TRBJ1-1	NA	CASRGRVNTEAFF	TGCGCCAGCAGGGGGAGGGTGAACACTGAAGCTTTCTTT
TRBV9	NA	TRBJ1-1	NA	CASSVGLTGVNTEAFF	TGTGCCAGCAGCGTAGGACTGACAGGAGTGAACACTGAAGCTTTCTTT
TRBV24-1	NA	TRBJ1-2	TRBD1	CATSDSTGGDGYTF	TGTGCCACCAGTGATTCGACAGGGGGCGATGGCTACACCTTC
TRBV4-3	NA	TRBJ2-2	NA	CASSQRGSLNTGELFF	TGCGCCAGCAGCCAAAGGGGGAGCCTGAACACCGGGGAGCTGTTTTTT
TRBV10-3	few	TRBJ1-1	TRBD1	CAISPGQGEGNTEAFF	TGTGCCATCAGCCCCGGACAGGGAGAAGGGAACACTGAAGCTTTCTTT
TRBV6-4	NA	TRBJ2-1	TRBD1	CASSGWDRGNEQFF	TGTGCCAGCAGTGGTTGGGACAGGGGTAATGAGCAGTTCTTC
TRBV24-1	NA	TRBJ1-2	TRBD1	CATSEGQGANYGYTF	TGTGCCACCAGTGAGGGTCAGGGGGCGAACTATGGCTACACCTTC
TRBV29-1	NA	TRBJ1-1	NA	CSVEARGQTYTEAFF	TGCAGCGTTGAAGCCCGCGGGCAGACATACACTGAAGCTTTCTTT
TRBV6-2/TRBV6-3	once	TRBJ2-1	NA	CASSYSSSGNNEQFF	TGTGCCAGCAGTTACTCGAGCTCAGGGAACAATGAGCAGTTCTTC